The 20 T cell receptor beta chains below come from one sample, sequenced in a study of CD8+ T cells in alopecia areata. cDNA prepared by RNA extraction and subsequent reverse transcription served as the template for sequencing. Clones were read by immunoSEQ multiplex PCR, and TCRdb kept only the in-frame ones, dropping some. The data show some 120,000 clones, roughly three fifths seen once. Sequencing used CD4+ T cells sorted from blood, obtained at week 0. All receptors come from a human donor with alopecia areata.

This clone was seen only a few times. The V and J genes are TRBV10-3 and TRBJ1-1; D is perhaps TRBD1 (6 bases). This CDR3 region has 14 residues. Trimming shortened V by 5 bases and J by 0 bases, and 10 bases separated the two germline ends. The germline V gene encodes CDR1 ENHRY and CDR2 SYGVKD. The CDR3 reads CAISFDRMNTEAFF. CDR3 DNA sequence: TGTGCCATCAGTTTCGACAGGATGAACACTGAAGCTTTCTTT.

The sample holds a few counts of this clone. The chain joins TRBV7-9 to TRBJ2-1; 9 bases fit TRBD2. The length of the CDR3 is 16 residues. The germline V gene encodes CDR1 SEHNR and CDR2 FQNEAQ (reference sequence). Trimming at V came to 1 base and at J to 2 bases, leaving 3 bases not matched to a gene. This chain's CDR3 is CASSLGAGGPYNEQFF. The CDR3 DNA is TGTGCCAGCAGCTTAGGGGCGGGAGGGCCCTACAATGAGCAGTTCTTC. The whole variable domain, remainder taken from reference TRBV7-9 and TRBJ2-1, is DTGVSQNPRHKITKRGQNVTFRCDPISEHNRLYWYRQTLGQGPEFLTYFQNEAQLEKSRLLSDRFSAERPKGSFSTLEIQRTEQGDSAMYLCASSLGAGGPYNEQFFGPGTRLTVL.

V is TRBV7-2 and J is TRBJ2-5; D is possibly TRBD1 (6 bases). V lost 5 bases, J lost 1 base, and 8 bases lay in between. Germline values: CDR1 SGHTA, CDR2 FQGNSA. The CDR3 spans 13 residues. CDR3 protein: CASSQGFQETQYF. In DNA, the CDR3 is TGTGCCAGCAGCCAGGGGTTCCAAGAGACCCAGTACTTC.

The chain uses TRBV2 and TRBJ1-1; D call uncertain. Germline assignment: CDR1 SNHLY and CDR2 FYNNEI. The CDR3 is 13 residues long. V gave up 4 bases and J gave up 4 bases, with 10 bases separating them. The CDR3 DNA sequence: TGTGCCAGCAGTGTTTCAGCTGGCACTGAAGCTTTCTTT. It is translated as CASSVSAGTEAFF.

This rearrangement joins TRBV6-1 to TRBJ2-5; no firm D call. This CDR3 comprises 16 residues. The V and J ends lost 4 bases and 3 bases respectively, with 18 bases between them. Looked up from germline, CDR1 is MNHNS and CDR2 is SASEGT. The CDR3 here is CASSAVSLRTKETQYF. DNA of the CDR3: TGTGCCAGCAGTGCGGTCAGCCTTCGTACAAAAGAGACCCAGTACTTC.

The chain couples TRBV2 to TRBJ2-7, with 8 bases matching TRBD1. The CDR3 contains 14 residues. V trimming: 8 bases; J trimming: 2 bases; junction bases outside the gene matches: 8. Germline-derived CDR1 and CDR2 are SNHLY and FYNNEI. The CDR3 DNA sequence: TGTGCCAGCGACGGACAGGGTGTGCCCTACGAGCAGTACTTC. Translating it yields CASDGQGVPYEQYF.

The chain has TRBV4-1 and TRBJ2-5; possible D gene TRBD1, 6 bases. With the DNA end fitting TRBJ2-7 better, the J assignment may be wrong. This CDR3 has 14 amino acids. Germline V gene sequence: CDR1 MGHRA, CDR2 YSYEKL. CDR3 protein: CARRVGDTLYEQYF. CDR3 DNA: TGCGCCAGGAGGGTAGGGGACACCCTCTACGAGCAGTACTTC.

This clone was counted a few times. V and J are TRBV28 and TRBJ2-1; D remains ambiguous. V lost 6 bases to trimming and J lost 6 bases, with 3 bases between them. The CDR3 totals 10 residues. Germline CDR1 is MDHEN and CDR2 is SYDVKM. Here the CDR3 reads CASSFNEQFF. Here the CDR3 DNA reads TGTGCCAGCAGCTTCAATGAGCAGTTCTTC. The whole variable domain, remainder taken from reference TRBV28 and TRBJ2-1, is DVKVTQSSRYLVKRTGEKVFLECVQDMDHENMFWYRQDPGLGLRLIYFSYDVKMKEKGDIPEGYSVSREKKERFSLILESASTNQTSMYLCASSFNEQFFGPGTRLTVL.

The CDR3 sequence: CASSLSWAYEQYF. The CDR3 DNA is TGCGCCAGCAGCTTGTCTTGGGCCTACGAGCAGTACTTC. The chain joins TRBV5-1 to TRBJ2-7; unclear D gene. This CDR3 has 13 residues. V was shortened by 1 base and J by 2 bases, with 7 bases between the two germline ends. CDR1 and CDR2 (germline): SGHRS, YFSETQ. Combining the CDR3 with reference TRBV5-1 and TRBJ2-7 gives the whole variable domain KAGVTQTPRYLIKTRGQQVTLSCSPISGHRSVSWYQQTPGQGLQFLFEYFSETQRNKGNFPGRFSGRQFSNSRSEMNVSTLELGDSALYLCASSLSWAYEQYFGPGTRLTVT.

V is TRBV4-1 and J is TRBJ1-1; the D gene is possibly TRBD1 (6 bases). V lost 1 base to trimming and J lost 4 bases, with 16 bases between them. This CDR3 spans 16 amino acids. Germline V lookup: CDR1 MGHRA, CDR2 YSYEKL. CDR3: CASSQGGQGWSTEAFF. The CDR3 DNA is TGCGCCAGCAGCCAAGGGGGGCAGGGGTGGAGCACTGAAGCTTTCTTT.

The gene calls are TRBV28 and TRBJ2-3, with 7 bases fitting TRBD1. Trimming cost V 5 bases and J 2 bases; bases outside gene matches: 10. This CDR3 has 16 residues. Germline V gives CDR1 MDHEN, CDR2 SYDVKM. CDR3 amino acids: CASSPFLTGITDTQYF. CDR3 DNA sequence: TGTGCCAGCAGTCCCTTCCTGACAGGGATCACAGATACGCAGTATTTT.

This clone has a handful of counts. The chain links TRBV5-6 to TRBJ2-7, with D possibly TRBD1 on 5 matching bases. Germline CDR1 is SGHDT and CDR2 is YYEEEE. The length of the CDR3 is 14 residues. The V gene lost 3 bases and the J gene lost 2 bases, with 12 bases spanning the gap. The CDR3 region has the DNA TGTGCCAGCAGCTATAGGGGCCTGACCTACGAGCAGTACTTC. This gives the protein CASSYRGLTYEQYF.

In this sample, this clone turned up a few times. The chain uses TRBV7-2 and TRBJ2-6; no definite D call. The CDR3 sequence is 17 residues long. Looked up from germline, CDR1 is SGHTA and CDR2 is FQGNSA. V lost 1 base to trimming and J lost 0 bases, with 10 bases between them. The CDR3 nucleotides are TGTGCCAGCAGCTTAGTCTCTATGTCCTCTGGGGCCAACGTCCTGACTTTC. This codes for CASSLVSMSSGANVLTF.

The chain carries TRBV7-2 and TRBJ1-5; 7 nucleotides line up with TRBD1. CDR3 length: 15 residues. The germline gives CDR1 SGHTA, CDR2 FQGNSA. The V segment lost 3 bases and the J segment 1 base; nucleotides outside the gene matches: 3. The CDR3 bases are TGTGCCAGCAGCTTGAACAGGGGAAGCAATCAGCCCCAGCATTTT. Encoded protein: CASSLNRGSNQPQHF.

The table lists this clone with a few counts. CDR3 sequence: CASSEGQNSAYGYTF. For the CDR3, the DNA is TGTGCCAGCAGCGAGGGACAGAATTCAGCCTATGGCTACACCTTC. J is TRBJ1-2 and V is TRBV7-9; 7 bases agree with TRBD1. The CDR3 length is 15 residues. Looked up from germline, CDR1 is SEHNR and CDR2 is FQNEAQ (reference sequence). The V segment lost 5 bases and the J segment 4 bases; nucleotides outside the gene matches: 10.

The chain joins TRBV27 to TRBJ2-6, with 10 positions matching TRBD1. Germline-derived CDR1 and CDR2 are MNHEY and SMNVEV (reference sequence). CDR3 length: 17 residues. With V trimmed by 8 bases and J by 2 bases, 9 bases remained unmatched. CDR3: CASHGGTGVTGANVLTF. CDR3 nucleotide sequence: TGTGCCAGCCACGGCGGGACAGGGGTGACTGGGGCCAACGTCCTGACTTTC.

This chain joins TRBV29-1 and TRBJ2-5, with TRBD2 identical over 8 bases. The germline V gene encodes CDR1 SQVTM and CDR2 ANQGSEA. This CDR3 is built from 13 residues. V lost 7 bases and J lost 4; bases outside the gene matches: 8. CDR3 region: CSGSGGDGETQYF. For the CDR3, the DNA is TGCAGCGGATCCGGGGGGGATGGAGAGACCCAGTACTTC.

The table lists this clone with a few counts. The V gene is TRBV25-1, the J gene TRBJ2-2, with D uncertain. The V and J ends lost 1 base and 3 bases respectively, with 3 bases between them. Germline CDR1 MGHDK, CDR2 SYGVNS. The CDR3 runs to 13 residues. The CDR3 spells CASSESYTGELFF. The CDR3, as DNA: TGTGCCAGCAGTGAATCTTACACCGGGGAGCTGTTTTTT.

This clone was found once. The chain couples TRBV4-1 to TRBJ2-1, with D perhaps matching TRBD1 or TRBD2 (5 bases each). The V end was cut by 4 bases, the J end by 4 bases, with 14 bases between. Germline V gene lookup returns CDR1 MGHRA and CDR2 YSYEKL. CDR3 size: 15 residues. The CDR3 here is CASSRGVRGYNEQFF. The CDR3 DNA sequence: TGCGCCAGCAGCCGAGGGGTAAGAGGGTACAATGAGCAGTTCTTC.

In this sample, this clone turned up once. Other nucleotide sequences in the sample specify the same CDR3. V is TRBV7-2 and J is TRBJ2-3, with 7 positions matching TRBD2. In germline, CDR1 is SGHTA, CDR2 FQGNSA. J gave up 3 bases and V 2 bases, and 2 bases lay outside the gene matches. CDR3 length: 14 residues. The chain's CDR3 is CASSLNSGTDTQYF. CDR3 in DNA: TGTGCCAGCAGCTTAAATAGCGGGACAGATACGCAGTATTTT.